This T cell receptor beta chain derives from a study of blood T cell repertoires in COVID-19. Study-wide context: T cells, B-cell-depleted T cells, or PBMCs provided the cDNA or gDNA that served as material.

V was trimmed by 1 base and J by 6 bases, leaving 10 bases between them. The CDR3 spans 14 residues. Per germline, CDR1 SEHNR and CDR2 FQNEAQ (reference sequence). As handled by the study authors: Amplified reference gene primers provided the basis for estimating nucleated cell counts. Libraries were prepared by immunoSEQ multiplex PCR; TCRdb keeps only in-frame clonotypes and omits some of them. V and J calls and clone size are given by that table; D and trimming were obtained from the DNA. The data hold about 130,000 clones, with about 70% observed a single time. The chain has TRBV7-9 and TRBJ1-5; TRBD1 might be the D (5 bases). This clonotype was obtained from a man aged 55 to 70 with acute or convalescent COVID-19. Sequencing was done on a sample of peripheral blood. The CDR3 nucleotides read TGTGCCAGCAGCTTAGGTTGGGGGGTTCAGCCCCAGCATTTT. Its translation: CASSLGWGVQPQHF.